A selection of T cell receptor beta chains follows, all from one sample in a study of T-cell memory formation after mild COVID-19. TCRdb redid the calling of the 5' RACE reads with MiXCR, one entry per CDR3 protein. The data contain around 390,000 distinct CDR3 sequences, more than 15% of them seen just once; the ten biggest clones take up under 25%. Source material: PBMCs or a T cell subset sorted from them (not recorded which). The origin of the receptors is a man aged 18 to 29 who had mild COVID-19 (a few samples of this study predate the infection). Cell type and time point are not known. CDR3s include the opening cysteine and the closing phenylalanine or tryptophan. The order of the fields is J gene, V gene, D gene, clone size, CDR3 protein, CDR3 DNA. The D gene is left open where the match is weak. Clone size is shown for a subset of rows, as once, few, many or a class of expanded clone.

TRBJ2-7 | TRBV7-2 | . | . | CASARDTSSYEQYF | TGTGCCAGCGCTCGGGATACCAGCTCCTACGAGCAGTACTTC
TRBJ1-4 | TRBV5-1 | . | few | CASSLEGGMKELFF | TGCGCCAGCAGCTTGGAGGGCGGAATGAAGGAACTGTTTTTT
TRBJ1-1 | TRBV6-2/TRBV6-3 | . | few | CASSPRGGAGAFF | TGTGCCAGCAGTCCCCGCGGGGGAGCGGGAGCTTTCTTT
TRBJ2-7 | TRBV7-6 | . | . | CASSLVGVPTYEQYF | TGTGCCAGCAGCTTAGTAGGGGTCCCTACCTACGAGCAGTACTTC
TRBJ2-3 | TRBV5-1 | TRBD1 | . | CASSPETGGGTDTQYF | TGCGCCAGCAGCCCGGAGACAGGGGGCGGGACAGATACGCAGTATTTT
TRBJ1-1 | TRBV4-1 | . | few | CASSQEMGSNTEAFF | TGCGCCAGCAGCCAAGAGATGGGGTCGAACACTGAAGCTTTCTTT
TRBJ1-5 | TRBV2 | . | . | CASSEGNRAQPQHF | TGTGCCAGCAGTGAAGGAAACAGGGCTCAGCCCCAGCATTTT
TRBJ2-3 | TRBV24-1 | TRBD2 | few | CATSDFVVERGITDTQYF | TGTGCCACCAGTGATTTTGTCGTGGAGCGGGGGATCACAGATACGCAGTATTTT
TRBJ1-1 | TRBV20-1 | . | few | CSARVGLGGTDFF | TGCAGTGCTAGAGTAGGTTTGGGAGGAACGGATTTCTTT
TRBJ2-1 | TRBV7-8 | . | many | CASSYIGTQYNEQFF | TGTGCCAGCAGCTACATCGGGACCCAGTACAATGAGCAGTTCTTC
TRBJ2-3 | TRBV11-2 | . | many | CASSLGPSTDTQYF | TGTGCCAGCAGCTTGGGTCCGAGCACAGATACGCAGTATTTT
TRBJ2-3 | TRBV9 | . | few | CASSVAFNWYTDTQYF | TGTGCCAGCAGCGTAGCGTTTAACTGGTACACAGATACGCAGTATTTT
TRBJ1-2 | TRBV5-1 | TRBD1 | many | CASSEGQLYGYTF | TGTGCCAGCAGTGAGGGACAGCTCTATGGCTACACCTTC
TRBJ2-1 | TRBV7-2 | . | few | CASSLLTLKFQLNEQFF | TGTGCCAGCAGCTTATTAACCCTAAAATTCCAGCTTAATGAGCAGTTCTTC
TRBJ2-1 | TRBV6-2/TRBV6-3 | . | . | CASRRRQEFQDTEQFF | TGTGCCAGCAGGCGGCGACAGGAGTTCCAAGACACTGAGCAGTTCTTC
TRBJ2-2 | TRBV7-9 | . | many | CASSLLRQNPNTGELFF | TGTGCCAGCAGCCTACTGAGACAGAACCCGAACACCGGGGAGCTGTTTTTT
TRBJ1-5 | TRBV5-1 | TRBD1 | many | CASSPTGGYQPQHF | TGCGCCAGCAGCCCGACAGGGGGATACCAGCCCCAGCATTTT
TRBJ1-4 | TRBV6-5 | . | . | CASSYRGTNEKLFF | TGTGCCAGCAGTTACCGGGGGACTAATGAAAAACTGTTTTTT
TRBJ2-5 | TRBV7-3 | . | few | CASSLAGTQQETQYF | TGTGCCAGCAGCTTAGCAGGGACGCAACAAGAGACCCAGTACTTC
TRBJ2-7 | TRBV5-1 | . | . | CASSGPGTSYEQYF | TGCGCCAGCAGCGGACCGGGTACGTCCTACGAGCAGTACTTC
TRBJ2-3 | TRBV20-1 | . | . | CGLISAAKSADTQYF | TGCGGATTGATTAGCGCGGCCAAATCGGCAGATACGCAGTATTTT
TRBJ2-1 | TRBV12-3/TRBV12-4 | . | . | CASSFIGLEQFF | TGTGCCAGCAGTTTTATTGGACTTGAGCAGTTCTTC
TRBJ2-3 | TRBV11-2 | TRBD2 | many | CASSPLAGAEGDTQYF | TGTGCCAGCAGCCCCCTAGCGGGGGCCGAGGGAGATACGCAGTATTTT
TRBJ2-7 | TRBV9 | . | . | CASSPRRDGSYEQYF | TGTGCCAGCAGCCCAAGACGGGACGGCTCCTACGAGCAGTACTTC
TRBJ1-4 | TRBV29-1 | TRBD1 | . | CSVGGGQDEKLFF | TGCAGCGTTGGAGGGGGACAGGATGAAAAACTGTTTTTT
TRBJ2-2 | TRBV6-2/TRBV6-3 | TRBD1 | few | CASSYGTGWSTGELFF | TGTGCCAGCAGTTACGGGACAGGGTGGTCCACCGGGGAGCTGTTTTTT